The clone carrying this T cell receptor beta chain was recorded many times. The antigen is undetermined. This record belongs to a study of spatial heterogeneity in lung cancer. Study findings and constraints: Resection saw ubiquitous expanded tumor TCRs appear in blood more than follow-up did.

A single record per CDR3 protein comes from TCRdb applying MiXCR to the 5' RACE reads. The data hold around 40,000 distinct CDR3 sequences, with 5.2% observed a single time. CDR1 is LNHNV, CDR2 YYDKDF, per germline (reference sequence). Trimming shortened V by 0 bases and J by 10 bases, and 13 bases separated the two germline ends. The CDR3 has 13 amino acids. Regarding time point: sample taken at primary tumor resection. From tumor, nontumor lung or frozen PBMC, whole RNA was taken unsorted for sequencing. The source was PBMCs, collected at surgery. This TCR came from a female donor with early-stage non-small cell lung cancer. This chain uses TRBV15 with TRBJ2-7, with D perhaps matching TRBD2 (7 bases). The CDR3 loop reads CATSRDGGGPQYF. The DNA for the CDR3 is TGTGCCACCAGCAGAGATGGGGGGGGCCCTCAGTACTTC. Variable domain in full (rest from reference TRBV15 and TRBJ2-7): DAMVIQNPRYQVTQFGKPVTLSCSQTLNHNVMYWYQQKSSQAPKLLFHYYDKDFNNEADTPDNFQSRRPNTSFCFLDIRSPGLGDTAMYLCATSRDGGGPQYFGPGTRLTVT.